This T cell receptor (beta chain) is drawn from a study of T-cell reconstitution after alpha-beta-depleted transplantation in children. This clonotype was observed at least ten times. For TCRbeta, the library was prepared with unique molecular identifiers. MiXCR, applied by TCRdb to the PCR reads, yields one record per CDR3 protein. The table includes around 670,000 distinct CDR3 sequences, under 15% detected once. Trimming took 5 bases from V and 4 from J, leaving 13 bases between them. CDR3 length: 13 amino acids. Germline V gene data show CDR1 as SQVTM and CDR2 as ANQGSEA. V and J are TRBV29-1 and TRBJ2-3; D uncertain. The receptor was isolated from a girl aged 2 to 9 with congenital amegakaryocytic thrombocytopenia, due to receive a stem cell transplant. Material: PBMCs, obtained before TCRalphabeta/CD19-depleted stem cell transplant. The CDR3 nucleotides are TGCAGCGTTCAGGTGGTTGGGTCAGATACGCAGTATTTT. Residues: CSVQVVGSDTQYF.